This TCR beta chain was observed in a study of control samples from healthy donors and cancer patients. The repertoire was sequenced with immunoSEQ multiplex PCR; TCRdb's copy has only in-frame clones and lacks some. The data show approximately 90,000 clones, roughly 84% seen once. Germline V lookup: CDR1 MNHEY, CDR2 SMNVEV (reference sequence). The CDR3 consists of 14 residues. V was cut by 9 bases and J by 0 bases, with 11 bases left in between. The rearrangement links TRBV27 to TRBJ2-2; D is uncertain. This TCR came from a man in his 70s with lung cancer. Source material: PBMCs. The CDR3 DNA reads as TGTGCCAGGGAAGCATTGGCGAACACCGGGGAGCTGTTTTTT. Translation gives CAREALANTGELFF.